This is a list of T cell receptor beta chains from one sample in a study of T cell repertoires in cytomegalovirus infection. One entry per CDR3 protein results from TCRdb running MiXCR on the reads. The table records some 800,000 distinct CDR3 sequences, about 27% of them present only once. No antigen has been identified for these receptors. The sample here was cultured CD8+ T cells from PBMCs, taken from culture after CMV antigen stimulation. The receptors were sampled from a human donor in good health (CMV status not recorded). Some clones in this sample may be carry-over from other donors' samples. Both conserved end residues are part of each CDR3. D genes are given only for firm matches. Only some rows state a clone size, as once, few, many or a class for expanded clones.

d_call j_call clone_size v_call cdr3_nt cdr3_aa
TRBD1 TRBJ1-2 once TRBV6-8 TGTGCCAGCAGACCTTGGACAGGCCTTAACTATGGCTACACCTTC CASRPWTGLNYGYTF
NA TRBJ1-2 NA TRBV7-4 TGTGCCAGCAGCTTAGTTTATCGGGACGGCTACACCTTC CASSLVYRDGYTF
NA TRBJ1-1 NA TRBV19 TGTGCCAGTAGTTCCCTCGATGAGGGACTGAACACTGAAGCTTTCTTT CASSSLDEGLNTEAFF
TRBD1 TRBJ1-1 few TRBV27 TGTGCCAGCAGTGGGCGACAGGGTCTCATGAACACTGAAGCTTTCTTT CASSGRQGLMNTEAFF
NA TRBJ1-6 few TRBV3-1 TGTGCCAGCAGCCAAGGAGACTTCCGAAGCTCCTATAATTCACCCCTCCACTTT CASSQGDFRSSYNSPLHF
NA TRBJ2-3 many TRBV28 TGTGCCAGCAGTAATCCCTTTGGGGATACGCAGTATTTT CASSNPFGDTQYF
NA TRBJ1-1 few TRBV27 TGTGCCAGCACTAAAGGAGGAGCGTGGAACACTGAAGCTTTCTTT CASTKGGAWNTEAFF
NA TRBJ2-4 few TRBV7-6 TGTGCCAGCAGCCCGACGACCCCGAAGGGCGACATTCAGTACTTC CASSPTTPKGDIQYF
NA TRBJ1-1 NA TRBV19 TGTGCCAGTAGTATAGTGCAGGGAACTGAAGCTTTCTTT CASSIVQGTEAFF
NA TRBJ1-1 many TRBV2 TGTGCCAGCCCTCTGAACACTGAAGCTTTCTTT CASPLNTEAFF
NA TRBJ1-1 NA TRBV12-5 TGTGCTAGCGAAGGATGGGACACTGAAGCTTTCTTT CASEGWDTEAFF
NA TRBJ2-3 NA TRBV6-4 TGTGCCAGCAGGACTTACCTCACAGATACGCAGTATTTT CASRTYLTDTQYF
NA TRBJ1-2 NA TRBV11-1 TGTGCCAGCAGCCTAGGACGGAGCTCCAACTATGGCTACACCTTC CASSLGRSSNYGYTF
NA TRBJ1-1 NA TRBV6-1 TGTGCCAGCAGCCTAGATTCGGCAGGGAGGAACACTGAAGCTTTCTTT CASSLDSAGRNTEAFF
NA TRBJ1-2 NA TRBV19 TGTGCCAGTAACGCCGGGACAATAATCTACACCTTC CASNAGTIIYTF
NA TRBJ1-3 many TRBV7-2 TGTGCCAGCAGCCCCGGGGGGGTGACCTCTGGAAACACCATATATTTT CASSPGGVTSGNTIYF